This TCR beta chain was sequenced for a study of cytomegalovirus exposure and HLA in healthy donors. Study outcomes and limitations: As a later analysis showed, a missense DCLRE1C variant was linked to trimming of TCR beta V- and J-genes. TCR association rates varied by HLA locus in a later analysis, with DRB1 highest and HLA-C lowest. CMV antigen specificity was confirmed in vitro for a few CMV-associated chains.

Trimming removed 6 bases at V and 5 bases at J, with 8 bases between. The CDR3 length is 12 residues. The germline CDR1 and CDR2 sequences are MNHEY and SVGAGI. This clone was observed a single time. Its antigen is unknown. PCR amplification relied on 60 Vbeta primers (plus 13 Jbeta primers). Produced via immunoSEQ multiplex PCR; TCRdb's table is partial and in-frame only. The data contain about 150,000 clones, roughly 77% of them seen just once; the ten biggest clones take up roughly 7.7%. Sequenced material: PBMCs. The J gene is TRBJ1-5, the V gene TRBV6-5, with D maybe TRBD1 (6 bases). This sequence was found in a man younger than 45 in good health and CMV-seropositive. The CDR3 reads CASSKGDQPQHF. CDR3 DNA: TGTGCCAGCAGCAAGGGGGATCAGCCCCAGCATTTT.